The 20 T cell receptor beta chains below were found in one sample sequenced in a study of T cells in tuberculosis. Cells were sorted from thawed PBMC rested overnight and stained with GMM-loaded CD1B tetramer, viability dye and anti-CD3. The CD1B tetramers carried C32 glucose monomycolate purified from Rhodococcus equi. The method was immunoSEQ multiplex PCR; TCRdb's version includes in-frame clones alone and lacks a portion of them. The table has 50,000 to 65,000 clones, around 90% seen once. The specimen sequenced was CD1b-GMM tetramer-negative cells sorted from PBMCs. The origin of the receptors is an adult woman with latent tuberculosis.

The chain is built from TRBV7-6 and TRBJ2-3; 9 nucleotides agree with TRBD1. The V gene's germline CDR1 is SGHVS and CDR2 FNYEAQ. The V segment lost 1 base and the J segment 3 bases; nucleotides outside the gene matches: 2. The CDR3 is 15 amino acids. The CDR3, as DNA: TGTGCCAGCAGCTTAGTGGACAGGGGAACAGATACGCAGTATTTT. Its protein is CASSLVDRGTDTQYF. The variable domain in full, with the rest retrieved from reference TRBV7-6 and TRBJ2-3, is GAGVSQSPRYKVTKRGQDVALRCDPISGHVSLYWYRQALGQGPEFLTYFNYEAQQDKSGLPNDRFSAERPEGSISTLTIQRTEQRDSAMYRCASSLVDRGTDTQYFGPGTRLTVL.

V is TRBV6-5 and J is TRBJ2-5; D is possibly TRBD2 (5 bases). Germline lookup yields CDR1 MNHEY and CDR2 SVGAGI. With 6 bases removed from V and 5 bases from J, the gap between germline ends came to 19 bases. CDR3 length: 15 residues. In DNA, the CDR3 is TGTGCCAGCAGGGCCCCCCCCCGGCCGGGGGAGACCCAGTACTTC. Its translation: CASRAPPRPGETQYF.

This clone was picked up one time. The chain uses TRBV29-1 and TRBJ2-1; a possible D gene is TRBD1 (6 bases). Trimming shortened V by 6 bases and J by 0 bases, and 15 bases separated the two germline ends. The CDR3 runs 15 residues. CDR1 and CDR2 from the germline V gene are SQVTM and ANQGSEA. CDR3 protein: CSVQGSSSSYNEQFF. The CDR3 nucleotides are TGCAGCGTACAGGGATCCTCTAGCTCCTACAATGAGCAGTTCTTC.

The rearrangement links TRBV18 to TRBJ2-1; D is possibly TRBD2 (6 bases). The length of the CDR3 is 16 residues. V was trimmed by 2 bases and J by 6 bases, leaving 17 bases between them. CDR1 is KGHSH and CDR2 is LQKENI in the germline V gene. The CDR3 nucleotides are TGTGCCAGCTCACCATTTACTAGCTCCGGGGGCAATGAGCAGTTCTTC. Its translation: CASSPFTSSGGNEQFF.

For this clone: The sample holds other DNA sequences that translate to the same CDR3. The rearrangement uses TRBV7-6 and TRBJ2-5; tentative D call: TRBD2 (6 bases). Germline V lookup: CDR1 SGHVS, CDR2 FNYEAQ. The CDR3 extends over 14 amino acids. The V end lost 1 base, the J end lost 4 bases, and 10 bases lay between the germline ends. The CDR3 sequence is CASSLGLGGETQYF. CDR3 DNA: TGTGCCAGCAGCTTAGGTCTGGGAGGAGAGACCCAGTACTTC.

The CDR3 nucleotides are TGTGCCAGCATAGCGGGAGCTGCGTACCAAGAGACCCAGTACTTC. The encoded protein is CASIAGAAYQETQYF. The V call is TRBV28, the J call TRBJ2-5; 9 nucleotides agree with TRBD2. Germline assignment: CDR1 MDHEN and CDR2 SYDVKM. This CDR3 has 15 residues. V shed 7 bases and J 0 bases; nucleotides not matched to a gene: 6.

This clone was observed a few times. The CDR3 sequence: CASGSLEGANVLTF. CDR3 coding DNA: TGTGCCAGTGGGAGTTTAGAGGGGGCCAACGTCCTGACTTTC. This chain joins TRBV19 and TRBJ2-6; possible D gene TRBD2, 5 bases. Germline-derived CDR1 and CDR2 are LNHDA and SQIVND (reference sequence). The V gene lost 8 bases and the J gene lost 4 bases, with 12 bases spanning the gap. This CDR3 region has 14 residues.

The chain combines TRBV6-6 with TRBJ1-4; 7 bases match TRBD1. V trimming: 5 bases; J trimming: 0 bases; junction bases outside the gene matches: 3. Germline CDR1 MNHNY, CDR2 SVGAGI (reference sequence). This CDR3 is built from 15 residues. CDR3 residues: CASSKGAATNEKLFF. CDR3 in DNA: TGTGCCAGCAGTAAGGGGGCCGCAACTAATGAAAAACTGTTTTTT.

The chain carries TRBV6-6 and TRBJ1-2; TRBD1 aligns across 8 bases. CDR3 length: 14 amino acids. Germline CDR1 MNHNY, CDR2 SVGAGI (reference sequence). The V and J ends lost 6 bases and 4 bases, in that order; junction bases with no gene match: 7. This CDR3 reads CASSFQGASYGYTF. Written as DNA, the CDR3 is TGTGCCAGCAGCTTCCAGGGGGCCTCCTATGGCTACACCTTC.

The chain is built from TRBV2 and TRBJ2-3; 7 nucleotides agree with TRBD2. The length of the CDR3 is 15 residues. The V gene's germline CDR1 is SNHLY and CDR2 FYNNEI. V shed 3 bases and J 1 base; nucleotides not matched to a gene: 4. Here the CDR3 DNA reads TGTGCCAGCAGTGAGGGGCTAGCGGGCACAGATACGCAGTATTTT. Translating it yields CASSEGLAGTDTQYF.

The chain links TRBV4-3 to TRBJ1-2; D is unclear. V was cut by 1 base and J by 1 base, with 10 bases left in between. The germline gives CDR1 LGHNA, CDR2 YSLEER. The CDR3 extends over 15 amino acids. CDR3 DNA sequence: TGCGCCAGCAGCCAAGGTGTGGTCAGTAACTATGGCTACACCTTC. Its protein is CASSQGVVSNYGYTF.

In nucleotides, the CDR3 is TGTGCCATCAGTGATTCATGGACAGCTAATGAAAAACTGTTTTTT. Protein product: CAISDSWTANEKLFF. This rearrangement joins TRBV10-3 to TRBJ1-4; D may be TRBD1 (6 bases). Germline V gives CDR1 ENHRY, CDR2 SYGVKD. Trimming shortened V by 3 bases and J by 3 bases, and 11 bases separated the two germline ends. The CDR3 extends over 15 amino acids.

The CDR3 loop is CASSLYGSWGYGEAFF. Written as DNA, the CDR3 is TGTGCCAGCAGTTTATACGGGAGCTGGGGCTACGGTGAAGCTTTCTTT. V usage is TRBV28 and J usage is TRBJ1-1; TRBD1 is a possible D gene (5 bases). The germline CDR1 and CDR2 sequences are MDHEN and SYDVKM. The CDR3 contains 16 residues. The V and J ends lost 1 base and 7 bases respectively, with 19 bases between them.

The V call is TRBV19, the J call TRBJ1-1; tentatively, D is TRBD1 (6 bases). The CDR3 length is 15 residues. The germline V gene has CDR1 LNHDA and CDR2 SQIVND (reference sequence). The germline V and J ends were trimmed by 10 bases and 5 bases, with 23 bases remaining between them. CDR3 nucleotides: TGTGCCACTCGTGGGGACAAAACCTGGGGAACTGAAGCTTTCTTT. Its protein product is CATRGDKTWGTEAFF.

V is TRBV4-3 and J is TRBJ1-4, with D possibly matching TRBD1 (5 bases). V was clipped by 2 bases and J by 3 bases, with 10 bases between them. The CDR3 has 15 residues. Looked up from germline, CDR1 is LGHNA and CDR2 is YSLEER. The CDR3 DNA sequence: TGCGCCAGCAGCCAAAAAGGGGAACCTAATGAAAAACTGTTTTTT. This sequence encodes CASSQKGEPNEKLFF.

The gene calls are TRBV9 and TRBJ2-1, with 11 bases matching TRBD1. CDR1 and CDR2 from the germline V gene are SGDLS and YYNGEE. V dropped 3 bases and J dropped 5; count of bases not matched to a gene: 4. The CDR3 is made up of 15 amino acids. The CDR3 sequence is CASSGGQGAHNEQFF. The DNA for the CDR3 is TGTGCCAGCAGCGGCGGACAGGGGGCACACAATGAGCAGTTCTTC.

The chain is built from TRBV6-5 and TRBJ2-1; maybe TRBD1 (5 bases). Germline CDR1 reads MNHEY; CDR2 reads SVGAGI. The CDR3 spans 13 residues. V dropped 5 bases and J dropped 5 bases, with 10 bases sitting between them. This CDR3 reads CASSQQENNEQFF. As DNA, the CDR3 is TGTGCCAGCAGTCAACAGGAGAACAATGAGCAGTTCTTC.

This chain links TRBV15 with TRBJ1-6; D not certain. V was pared by 2 bases and J by 11 bases, with 10 bases between. Looked up from germline, CDR1 is LNHNV and CDR2 is YYDKDF (reference sequence). CDR3 length: 13 residues. CDR3: CATSRLRGTPLHF. CDR3 sequence (DNA): TGTGCCACCAGCAGACTGCGAGGGACACCCCTCCACTTT.

The V gene is TRBV19, the J gene TRBJ1-4, with D possibly matching TRBD1 (5 bases). Germline values: CDR1 LNHDA, CDR2 SQIVND (reference sequence). The CDR3 runs to 13 residues. The ends were cut back, 6 bases at V and 2 bases at J, with 7 bases in the middle. The CDR3 is CASRGVTNEKLFF. Written as DNA, the CDR3 is TGTGCCAGTAGAGGGGTGACTAATGAAAAACTGTTTTTT.

This rearrangement joins TRBV19 to TRBJ2-5; D unresolved. V lost 5 bases and J lost 4, with 8 bases in between. Germline V gene data show CDR1 as LNHDA and CDR2 as SQIVND (reference sequence). The CDR3 is 12 residues long. This CDR3 reads CASSDIRETQYF. The CDR3 nucleotides are TGTGCCAGTAGTGACATAAGAGAGACCCAGTACTTC.